One sample yielded the 22 T cell receptor beta chains listed below, sequenced in a study of blood T cells in healthy people across ages. The authors ran a second PCR of about 7 to 11 cycles using a sample-barcoded 5' primer and a J-beta primer mix. MiXCR, applied by TCRdb to the 5' RACE reads, yields one record per CDR3 protein. The table has around 1,000,000 distinct CDR3 sequences, roughly two fifths seen once. The sample was blood. These TCRs come from a man aged 18-30 years in good health.

This clonotype was recorded only once. One junction end disagrees with the germline gene, perhaps due to a read error. This chain uses TRBV20-1 with TRBJ2-6; D may be TRBD1 (5 bases). The CDR3 is made up of 15 amino acids. The germline V gene encodes CDR1 DFQATT and CDR2 SNEGSKA (reference sequence). CDR3 loop: CSARHRPSGANVPTF. The CDR3 coding sequence is TGCAGTGCTAGACACCGTCCCTCTGGGGCCAACGTCCCGACTTTC.

The rearrangement joins TRBV6-1 to TRBJ2-7, with TRBD1 matching 7 bases. The ends lost 6 bases at V and 0 bases at J; junction bases unmatched: 8. CDR1 MNHNS and CDR2 SASEGT come from the germline V gene. The CDR3 contains 15 residues. The CDR3 loop is CASSHYRGRSYEQYF. CDR3 bases: TGTGCCAGCAGCCATTACAGGGGCCGCTCCTACGAGCAGTACTTC.

CDR3 in DNA: TGTGCCAGCAGTGAAGCGCAAGGCAGACTGAACACTGAAGCTTTCTTT. This encodes CASSEAQGRLNTEAFF. The V call is TRBV2, the J call TRBJ1-1, with D unresolved. The CDR3 has 16 amino acids. V shed 0 bases and J shed 0 bases, with 11 bases lying between them. From germline, CDR1 is SNHLY and CDR2 FYNNEI.

The genes are TRBV11-1 and TRBJ2-2; no firm D call. The CDR3 totals 16 residues. The V end lost 2 bases, the J end lost 0 bases, and 10 bases lay between the germline ends. In germline, CDR1 is SGHAT, CDR2 FQDESV (reference sequence). As DNA, the CDR3 is TGTGCCAGCAGCTTATTCGCATACCCGAACACCGGGGAGCTGTTTTTT. Translation gives CASSLFAYPNTGELFF.

The chain is built from TRBV28 and TRBJ2-7; 7 bases are shared with TRBD1. Germline CDR1 reads MDHEN; CDR2 reads SYDVKM. This CDR3 contains 14 residues. Losses at the gene ends were 5 bases for V and 4 bases for J; bases not matched to a gene: 8. CDR3 region: CASSPTGKTYEQYF. Here the CDR3 DNA reads TGTGCCAGCAGTCCGACAGGGAAAACTTACGAGCAGTACTTC. Drawing the rest from reference TRBV28 and TRBJ2-7, the complete variable domain is DVKVTQSSRYLVKRTGEKVFLECVQDMDHENMFWYRQDPGLGLRLIYFSYDVKMKEKGDIPEGYSVSREKKERFSLILESASTNQTSMYLCASSPTGKTYEQYFGPGTRLTVT.

On this clonotype itself: At one end, the junction sequence differs from germline, possibly due to a read error. The chain recombines TRBV20-1 with TRBJ2-1; TRBD1 or TRBD2 may be the D gene (5 bases each). The CDR3 is 15 residues long. CDR1 DFQATT and CDR2 SNEGSKA come from the germline V gene (reference sequence). The CDR3 sequence is CSATTRRGSYNEQVF. The CDR3 DNA reads as TGCAGTGCTACCACTCGTCGGGGCTCCTACAATGAGCAGGTCTTC.

The V call is TRBV7-9, the J call TRBJ2-3, with D unclear. There are 15 residues in the CDR3. Germline CDR1 and CDR2: SEHNR and FQNEAQ (reference sequence). Trimming took off 3 bases at V and 2 bases at J, with 12 bases between the two ends. The DNA of the CDR3 is TGTGCCAGCAGCTTTGACGGACCCTACACAGATACGCAGTATTTT. It translates to CASSFDGPYTDTQYF. Supplemented by reference TRBV7-9 and TRBJ2-3, the full variable domain reads DTGVSQNPRHKITKRGQNVTFRCDPISEHNRLYWYRQTLGQGPEFLTYFQNEAQLEKSRLLSDRFSAERPKGSFSTLEIQRTEQGDSAMYLCASSFDGPYTDTQYFGPGTRLTVL.

V usage is TRBV5-1 and J usage is TRBJ2-1; D gene uncertain. The DNA matches TRBJ2-7 better at its end, which makes the J call doubtful. CDR1 SGHRS and CDR2 YFSETQ come from the germline V gene. The CDR3 length is 10 residues. In DNA form, the CDR3 reads TGCGCCAGCAAGGGCAATGAGCAGTACTTC. Amino acids: CASKGNEQYF.

The genes are TRBV28 and TRBJ1-2; 7 bases agree with TRBD1. V lost 3 bases to trimming and J lost 3 bases; unmatched junction nucleotides: 4. The CDR3 runs to 14 residues. Germline V lookup: CDR1 MDHEN, CDR2 SYDVKM. CDR3 in amino acids: CASSFKGQYYGYTF. CDR3 coding DNA: TGTGCCAGCAGTTTTAAGGGACAGTACTATGGCTACACCTTC.

The rearrangement links TRBV6-5 to TRBJ2-1; no definite D call. The CDR3 runs to 15 residues. Germline assignment: CDR1 MNHEY and CDR2 SVGAGI. Trimming cost V 6 bases and J 5 bases, with 17 bases left between them. The DNA for the CDR3 is TGTGCCAGCAGCCAGCCGGCCGGGCGGAACAATGAGCAGTTCTTC. This gives the protein CASSQPAGRNNEQFF.

This clonotype was detected only a few times. The chain is built from TRBV4-1 and TRBJ1-6, with TRBD1 matching over 8 bases. Germline loops: CDR1 MGHRA, CDR2 YSYEKL. The V segment lost 0 bases and the J segment 1 base; nucleotides outside the gene matches: 2. CDR3 length: 17 amino acids. CDR3 region: CASSQEQGVSYNSPLHF. CDR3 nucleotide sequence: TGCGCCAGCAGCCAAGAACAGGGGGTTTCCTATAATTCACCCCTCCACTTT.

This clonotype appeared a few times. The chain recombines TRBV20-1 with TRBJ2-3, with a tentative D call TRBD2 (6 bases). Germline V lookup: CDR1 DFQATT, CDR2 SNEGSKA (reference sequence). The V end was cut by 3 bases, the J end by 6 bases, with 13 bases between. There are 13 residues in the CDR3. CDR3 bases: TGCAGTGCTAGCAAACCGGGACTTGATACGCAGTATTTT. It codes for CSASKPGLDTQYF.

V is TRBV6-6 and J is TRBJ1-2; TRBD1 matches 9 bases. The CDR3 sequence is 15 residues long. Trimming removed 5 bases from V and 3 bases from J; junction bases left unmatched: 7. CDR1 MNHNY and CDR2 SVGAGI come from the germline V gene (reference sequence). For the CDR3, the DNA is TGTGCCAGCAGTCGGGACAGGGCAAAGGACTATGGCTACACCTTC. Translated, it gives CASSRDRAKDYGYTF.

This clonotype occurred a few times. CDR3: CASSQDRWTAVEAFF. CDR3 DNA sequence: TGTGCCAGCAGCCAAGATCGTTGGACAGCGGTTGAAGCTTTCTTT. The V gene is TRBV4-2, the J gene TRBJ1-1; a possible D gene is TRBD1 (6 bases). V lost 0 bases and J 7 bases, leaving 15 bases between the germline ends. The germline CDR1 and CDR2 sequences are LGHNA and YNFKEQ. The length of the CDR3 is 15 residues.

V and J are TRBV16 and TRBJ2-5; D possibly corresponds to TRBD1 (6 bases). The J call is doubtful: the DNA matches TRBJ2-7 better. This CDR3 contains 13 residues. Germline loops: CDR1 KGHSY, CDR2 FQNENV. CDR3 in amino acids: CASSQHVRGEQYF. In DNA form, the CDR3 reads TGTGCCAGCAGCCAACACGTCAGGGGCGAGCAGTACTTC.

This clonotype has a count of ten or more. The chain carries TRBV6-5 and TRBJ2-5; no clear D gene. The V end was cut by 0 bases, the J end by 5 bases, with 13 bases between. The CDR3 consists of 15 residues. CDR1 MNHEY and CDR2 SVGAGI come from the germline V gene. Written as DNA, the CDR3 is TGTGCCAGCAGTTACTCGATGGTGAAAACCGAGACCCAGTACTTC. Protein sequence: CASSYSMVKTETQYF.

Concerning this clonotype: Sequence at one end of the junction differs from germline and may be a read error. The chain recombines TRBV6-6 with TRBJ2-3; 7 nucleotides line up with TRBD2. This CDR3 region has 16 residues. Germline values: CDR1 MNHNY, CDR2 SVGAGI (reference sequence). The CDR3 DNA sequence: TGTGACAGCAGTTACTCGACCTCTAGCGGAGGCAATACGCAGTATTTT. It yields the protein CDSSYSTSSGGNTQYF.

J is TRBJ1-2 and V is TRBV3-1, with 12 nucleotides matching TRBD1. The CDR3 length is 16 residues. Germline loops: CDR1 LGHDT, CDR2 YNNKEL (reference sequence). With 6 bases clipped from V and 6 bases from J, the junction kept 11 bases outside the gene matches. The CDR3 bases are TGTGCCAGCAGACTCGGGACAGGGGGCGTCGTAGATGGCTACACCTTC. It codes for CASRLGTGGVVDGYTF.

In regard to this clonotype: One junction end does not reproduce the germline sequence, and a read error may be involved. This chain links TRBV7-2 with TRBJ2-1; tentatively, D is TRBD1 (6 bases). The CDR3 consists of 16 residues. CDR1 is SGHTA and CDR2 is FQGNSA in the germline V gene. The CDR3 loop is CASNLVGDISYNEQFF. In nucleotides, the CDR3 is TGTGCCAGCAACTTAGTCGGGGACATCTCTTACAATGAGCAGTTCTTC.

This clonotype was counted a few times. The chain employs TRBV9 and TRBJ2-7, with TRBD2 as a possible D gene (5 bases). Trimming removed 6 bases at V and 2 bases at J, with 15 bases between. The germline V gene encodes CDR1 SGDLS and CDR2 YYNGEE. The CDR3 length is 14 residues. CDR3 protein: CASNAGGRPYEQYF. DNA for the CDR3: TGTGCCAGCAACGCAGGCGGGCGACCCTACGAGCAGTACTTC.

V and J are TRBV7-2 and TRBJ1-6, with D perhaps matching TRBD1 (5 bases). Looked up from germline, CDR1 is SGHTA and CDR2 is FQGNSA. CDR3 size: 12 residues. Trimming stripped 4 bases from V and 10 bases from J, with 8 bases between. CDR3 amino acids: CASSSRGSPLHF. CDR3 DNA: TGTGCCAGCAGCTCCCGGGGGTCACCCCTCCACTTT.

This chain links TRBV4-3 with TRBJ1-4; D is ambiguous. The CDR3 totals 15 residues. Trimming shortened V by 3 bases and J by 8 bases, and 16 bases separated the two germline ends. The V gene's germline CDR1 is LGHNA and CDR2 YSLEER. CDR3 amino acids: CASSHFWESVEKLFF. The CDR3 nucleotides are TGCGCCAGCAGCCATTTTTGGGAGTCGGTAGAAAAACTGTTTTTT.